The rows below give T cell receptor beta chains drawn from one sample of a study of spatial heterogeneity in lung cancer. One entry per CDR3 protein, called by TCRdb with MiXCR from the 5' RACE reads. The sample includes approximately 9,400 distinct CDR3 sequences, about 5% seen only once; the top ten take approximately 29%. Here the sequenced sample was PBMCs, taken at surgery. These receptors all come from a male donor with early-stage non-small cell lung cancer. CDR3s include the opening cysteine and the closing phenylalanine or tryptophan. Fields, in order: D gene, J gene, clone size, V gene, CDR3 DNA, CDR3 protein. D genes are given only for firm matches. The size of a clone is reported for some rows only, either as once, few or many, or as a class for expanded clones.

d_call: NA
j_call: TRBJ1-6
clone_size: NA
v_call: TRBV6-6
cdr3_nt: TGTGCCAGCAGTTACGACGGAACCCCAGTAGATTCACCCCTCCACTTT
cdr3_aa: CASSYDGTPVDSPLHF

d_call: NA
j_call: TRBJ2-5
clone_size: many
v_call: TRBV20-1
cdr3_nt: TGCAGTGCTAGATCCGGGGGCGGGACCCAGTACTTC
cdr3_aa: CSARSGGGTQYF

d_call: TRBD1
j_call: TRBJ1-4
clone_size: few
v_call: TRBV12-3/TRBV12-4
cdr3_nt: TGTGCCAGCAGTCCCAACAGGGGGAGCACTAATGAAAAACTGTTTTTT
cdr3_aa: CASSPNRGSTNEKLFF

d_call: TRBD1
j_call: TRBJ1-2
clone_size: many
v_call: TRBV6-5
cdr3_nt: TGTGCCAGCAGACGAGGGGGCTACGAGGACTATGGCTACACCTTC
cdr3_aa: CASRRGGYEDYGYTF

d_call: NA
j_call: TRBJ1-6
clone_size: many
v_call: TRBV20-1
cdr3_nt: TGCAGTGCTAGCCTTTGGGGGGGTTCTAATTCACCCCTCCACTTT
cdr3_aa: CSASLWGGSNSPLHF

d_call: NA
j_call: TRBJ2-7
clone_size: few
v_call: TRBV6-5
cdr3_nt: TGTGCCAGCAGTTACGATCGCGAGCAGTACTTC
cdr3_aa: CASSYDREQYF

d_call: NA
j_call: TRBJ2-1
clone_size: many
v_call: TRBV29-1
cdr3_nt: TGCAGCGTTGAAGATCCCGACAGGCGGCTTTACAATGAGCAGTTCTTC
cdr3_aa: CSVEDPDRRLYNEQFF

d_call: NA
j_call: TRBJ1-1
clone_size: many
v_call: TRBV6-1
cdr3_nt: TGTGCCAGCAGTGAAGGCCCTTGGACTGAAGCTTTCTTT
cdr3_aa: CASSEGPWTEAFF

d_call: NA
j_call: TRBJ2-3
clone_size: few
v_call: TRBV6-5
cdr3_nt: TGTGCCAGCAGTTACTCGAATTGGGGCGGAACAGATACGCAGTATTTT
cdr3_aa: CASSYSNWGGTDTQYF

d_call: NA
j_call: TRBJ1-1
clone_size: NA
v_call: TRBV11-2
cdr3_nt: TGTGCCAGCAGCTCCCGGCCCTCGCACACTGAAGCTTTCTTT
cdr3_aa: CASSSRPSHTEAFF

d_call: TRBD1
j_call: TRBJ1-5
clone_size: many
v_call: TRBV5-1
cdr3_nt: TGCGCCAGCAGCCTGACAGGGGGGAATCAGCCCCAGCATTTT
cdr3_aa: CASSLTGGNQPQHF

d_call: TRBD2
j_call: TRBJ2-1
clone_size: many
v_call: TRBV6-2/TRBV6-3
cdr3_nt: TGTGCCAGCAGAGAGACCGGGACTAGCGTCAATGAGCAGTTCTTC
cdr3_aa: CASRETGTSVNEQFF

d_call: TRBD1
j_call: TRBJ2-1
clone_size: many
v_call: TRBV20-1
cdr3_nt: TGCAGCTGGGACAGGGGTTACAATGAGCAGTTCTTC
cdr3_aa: CSWDRGYNEQFF

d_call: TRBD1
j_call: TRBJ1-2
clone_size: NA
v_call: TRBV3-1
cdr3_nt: TGTGCCAGCAGCCCCCAACTGCGACAGGGCCATGGCTACACCTTC
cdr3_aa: CASSPQLRQGHGYTF

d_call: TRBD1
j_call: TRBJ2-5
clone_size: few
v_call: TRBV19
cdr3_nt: TGTGCCAGTAGTACCGTACAGACAGGGGTAGAGACCCAGTACTTC
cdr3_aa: CASSTVQTGVETQYF

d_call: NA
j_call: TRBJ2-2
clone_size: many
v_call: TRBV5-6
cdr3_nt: TGTGCCAGCAGCTATACTAGCTACGACACCGGGGAGCTGTTTTTT
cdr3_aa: CASSYTSYDTGELFF

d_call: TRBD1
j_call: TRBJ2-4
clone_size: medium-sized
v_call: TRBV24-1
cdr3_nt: TGTGCCACCAGTGATCCGGGACAGAAAAACATTCAGTACTTC
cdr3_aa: CATSDPGQKNIQYF

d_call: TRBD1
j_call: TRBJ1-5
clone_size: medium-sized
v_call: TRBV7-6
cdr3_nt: TGTGCCAGCAGCCAACAGGGGGGGAATCAGCCCCAGCATTTT
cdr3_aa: CASSQQGGNQPQHF

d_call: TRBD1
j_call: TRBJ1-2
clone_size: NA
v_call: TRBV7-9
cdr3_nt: TGTGCCAGCAGCAAGGACAGGGGCGCCGCGAGGGATGACTACACCTTC
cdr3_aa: CASSKDRGAARDDYTF

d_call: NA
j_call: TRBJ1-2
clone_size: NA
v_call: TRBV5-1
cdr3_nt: TGCGCCAGCAGCTTGGAAGGGGATAGTGCCTACACCTTC
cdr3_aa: CASSLEGDSAYTF

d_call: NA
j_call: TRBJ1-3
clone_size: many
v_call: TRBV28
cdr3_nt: TGTGCCAGCAGTTTATTCCCCCCACAGGGCTCTGGAAACACCATATATTTT
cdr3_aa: CASSLFPPQGSGNTIYF

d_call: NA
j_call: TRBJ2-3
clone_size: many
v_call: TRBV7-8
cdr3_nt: TGTGCCAGCAGCTTAGATCCGGTCCGCGGTACGCAGTATTTT
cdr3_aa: CASSLDPVRGTQYF

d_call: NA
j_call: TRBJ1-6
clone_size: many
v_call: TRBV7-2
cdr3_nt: TGTGCCAGCAGCTTAACTAGTTATAATTCACCCCTCCACTTT
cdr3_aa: CASSLTSYNSPLHF

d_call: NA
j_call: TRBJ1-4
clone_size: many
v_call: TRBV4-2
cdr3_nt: TGTGCCTCCATGGGGGGCGCGGCAACTAATGAAAAACTGTTTTTT
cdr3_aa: CASMGGAATNEKLFF

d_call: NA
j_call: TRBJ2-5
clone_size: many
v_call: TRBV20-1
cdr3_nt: TGCAGTGCTAGAGATCTTTGGGGGGCTACACAAGAGACCCAGTACTTC
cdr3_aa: CSARDLWGATQETQYF